These T cell receptor beta chains were read from a single sample in a study of T cells in localized non-small cell lung cancer. Sequencing was performed with immunoSEQ multiplex PCR; in TCRdb, only in-frame clones are kept and a portion is missing. The data contain 20,000 to 30,000 clones, approximately 88% of them singletons. The material was peripheral blood mononuclear cells, obtained before any cancer treatment. The source is a woman between 35 and 70 years old with stage III lung adenocarcinoma. CDR3s include the opening cysteine and the closing phenylalanine or tryptophan. A D gene is named only where the DNA matches it firmly. Size tells how often a clone was seen (once, few, many) or the class of an expanded clone, and some rows leave it out.

clone_size j_call v_call d_call cdr3_length cdr3_nt cdr3_aa
NA TRBJ2-4 TRBV15 TRBD1 22 TGTGCCACCAGCAGAGATTCATGGTCTCAGGGACAGAATTTGTCCGCCAAAAACATTCAGTACTTC CATSRDSWSQGQNLSAKNIQYF
NA TRBJ1-1 TRBV9 NA 12 TGTGCCAGCAGCCAGGACACGACTGGGGCTTTCTTT CASSQDTTGAFF
NA TRBJ1-2 TRBV7-9 NA 14 TGTGCCAGCAGCCACGAGGTTATCGGCTATGGCTACACCTTC CASSHEVIGYGYTF
few TRBJ1-1 TRBV6-1 NA 13 TGTGCCAGCACGGGGTCTTCGAACACTGAAGCTTTCTTT CASTGSSNTEAFF
few TRBJ2-5 TRBV4-3 TRBD2 15 TGCGCCAGCAGCCAGGGGCGGGGGGGCCTGGAGACCCAGTACTTC CASSQGRGGLETQYF
few TRBJ1-5 TRBV19 NA 14 TGTGCCAGTAGCTCAGAATATAGCAATCAGCCCCAGCATTTT CASSSEYSNQPQHF
NA TRBJ2-7 TRBV6-1 NA 13 TGTGCCAGCAGCGCAGACAGCCCCTACGAGCAGTACTTC CASSADSPYEQYF
NA TRBJ1-1 TRBV6-1 TRBD1 15 TGTGCCAGCAGTACCGCACAGGGGGCGACGTCTGAAGCTTTCTTT CASSTAQGATSEAFF
once TRBJ1-3 TRBV7-9 NA 16 TGTGCCAGCAGCTTAGTCCCCAGATCATCTGGAAACACCATATATTTT CASSLVPRSSGNTIYF
NA TRBJ2-3 TRBV4-3 TRBD1 16 TGCGCCAGCAGCCAAGACGGACAGGGTAGCACAGATACGCAGTATTTT CASSQDGQGSTDTQYF
NA TRBJ2-5 TRBV5-1 TRBD2 14 TGCGCCAGCAGCACGGGAGGCGGGGTTGAGACCCAGTACTTC CASSTGGGVETQYF
NA TRBJ2-7 TRBV11-2 TRBD2 15 TGTGCCAGCAGCTTTCGACTAGCGGGGATCTACGAGCAGTACTTC CASSFRLAGIYEQYF
NA TRBJ2-3 TRBV18 NA 12 TGTGCCAGCTCACCGAGCACAGATACGCAGTATTTT CASSPSTDTQYF
NA TRBJ1-5 TRBV5-5 NA 13 TGTGCCAGCAGCTTATCAGGGGATCAGCCCCAGCATTTT CASSLSGDQPQHF
NA TRBJ2-7 TRBV14 NA 15 TGTGCCAGCAGCCCAATAAGGGGGGGGACCTACGAGCAGTACTTC CASSPIRGGTYEQYF
NA TRBJ2-2 TRBV2 NA 12 TGTGCCAGCAGTAGCGACACCGGGGAGCTGTTTTTT CASSSDTGELFF
once TRBJ1-1 TRBV7-6 NA 15 TGTGCCAGCAGCTCGGGTCGGCAGGGGAACACTGAAGCTTTCTTT CASSSGRQGNTEAFF
NA TRBJ1-5 TRBV25-1 NA 14 TGTGCCAGCAGCAAGACAGGTAACAATCAGCCCCAGCATTTT CASSKTGNNQPQHF
NA TRBJ2-7 TRBV7-8 NA 13 TGTGCCAGCAGCCAAACTAGAACCTACGAGCAGTACTTC CASSQTRTYEQYF
NA TRBJ2-3 TRBV9 TRBD1 15 TGTGCCAGCAGCGTAGGGGGACAGGGCACAGATACGCAGTATTTT CASSVGGQGTDTQYF
NA TRBJ2-7 TRBV5-1 NA 13 TGCGCCAGCAGCGTTGAGTTCTCCTACGAGCAGTACTTC CASSVEFSYEQYF
once TRBJ1-5 TRBV2 TRBD1 14 TGTGCCAGCGGGAGACAGGGACTCAATCAGCCCCAGCATTTT CASGRQGLNQPQHF
NA TRBJ2-5 TRBV6-6 NA 13 TGTGCCAGCAGTTACCAGGGCGGAGAGACCCAGTACTTC CASSYQGGETQYF
NA TRBJ2-5 TRBV4-1 NA 13 TGCGCCAGCAGCCAATGGACCCAAGAGACCCAGTACTTC CASSQWTQETQYF
once TRBJ2-2 TRBV10-1 TRBD1 18 TGCGCCAGCAGTTCCAACATTGGACAGGGCTATAACACCGGGGAGCTGTTTTTT CASSSNIGQGYNTGELFF
few TRBJ1-4 TRBV2 NA 13 TGTGCCAGCAGTATCCCTTTTGGCGAAAAACTGTTTTTT CASSIPFGEKLFF
NA TRBJ1-1 TRBV5-4 NA 14 TGTGCCAGCAGCCCGCAGGGCCCCAGTGGCGGAGCTTTCTTT CASSPQGPSGGAFF
NA TRBJ2-7 TRBV5-4 TRBD1 14 TGTGCCAGCAGCTTGACAGGGGGTCATTTCGAGCAGTACTTC CASSLTGGHFEQYF
NA TRBJ1-6 TRBV5-4 NA 14 TGTGCCAGCAGCTTGCGGGACCTTAATTCACCCCTCCACTTT CASSLRDLNSPLHF
once TRBJ1-3 TRBV4-3 NA 14 TGCGCCAGCGGTGAACAGAGCTCTGGAAACACCATATATTTT CASGEQSSGNTIYF
NA TRBJ2-7 TRBV2 TRBD2 15 TGTGCCAGCAGTCCCCCGGGAGGCCTCTCCTACGAGCAGTACTTC CASSPPGGLSYEQYF
NA TRBJ1-5 TRBV7-2 TRBD1 14 TGTGCCAGCAGCCGACAGGGTTCAAATCAGCCCCAGCATTTT CASSRQGSNQPQHF
NA TRBJ2-7 TRBV7-3 NA 13 TGTGCCAGCAGCCGAGGCTCTAGCTACGAGCAGTACTTC CASSRGSSYEQYF
once TRBJ2-5 TRBV18 TRBD2 15 TGTGCCAGCTCTCCAGGGACTAGCGGGAGGAAGACCCAGTACTTC CASSPGTSGRKTQYF
NA TRBJ2-5 TRBV19 NA 13 TGTGCCAGTAGTATAGGCCCCGGGGAGACCCAGTACTTC CASSIGPGETQYF
few TRBJ2-2 TRBV12-1 NA 18 TGTGCCAGCAGCTTCACTAGCGGGAGCTTTTTTAACACCGGGGAGCTGTTTTTT CASSFTSGSFFNTGELFF
NA TRBJ1-2 TRBV9 TRBD1 14 TGTGCCAGCAGCGGGGACAGGGGGCCCGATGGCTACACCTTC CASSGDRGPDGYTF
NA TRBJ2-1 TRBV7-6 TRBD2 15 TGTGCCAGCACCCCGGGTAGCGGGAGGGGCGGTGAGCAGTTCTTC CASTPGSGRGGEQFF
NA TRBJ1-4 TRBV18 NA 12 TGTGCCAGCTCACCACGGAGAGAAAAACTGTTTTTT CASSPRREKLFF
NA TRBJ2-4 TRBV23-1 TRBD2 24 TGCGCCAGCAGTCGAATTCCGCCTTCCCCAAGCGGGGAGGTAGGTTGGTTTAAGGAAAACATTCAGTACTTC CASSRIPPSPSGEVGWFKENIQYF
medium-sized TRBJ1-2 TRBV6-1 NA 12 TGTGCCAGCAGACCAGGGTTTTATGGCTACACCTTC CASRPGFYGYTF